Each of the 27 T cell receptor beta chains below was sequenced from the same sample in a study of blood T cells in healthy people across ages. The authors ran a second PCR of roughly 6 to 12 cycles using a sample-barcoded 5' primer and a J-beta primer mix. TCRdb redid the calling of the 5' RACE reads with MiXCR, one entry per CDR3 protein. Of 550,000 to 600,000 distinct CDR3 sequences detected, around 50% appear once; the ten largest clones hold about 22%. The sequenced sample was blood. Receptor source: a man of 80 years or more in good health.

In this sample, this clonotype turned up a few times. V usage is TRBV29-1 and J usage is TRBJ2-2; D is possibly TRBD1 (6 bases). Trimming cost V 7 bases and J 8 bases, with 14 bases left between them. Germline V lookup: CDR1 SQVTM, CDR2 ANQGSEA. The CDR3 sequence is 12 residues long. This CDR3 reads CSAKPGTGELFF. The CDR3 nucleotides are TGCAGCGCTAAACCCGGGACAGGGGAGCTGTTTTTT.

This clonotype has a handful of counts. This sequence joins TRBV20-1 and TRBJ2-1; TRBD2 aligns across 8 bases. The CDR3 totals 17 residues. CDR1 DFQATT and CDR2 SNEGSKA come from the germline V gene (reference sequence). The V gene end was trimmed by 4 bases and the J gene end by 0 bases; junction bases not matched to a gene: 11. CDR3 DNA: TGCAGTGCTAAGCGGGAGAGGGGGAGCAGCTCCTACAATGAGCAGTTCTTC. Protein product: CSAKRERGSSSYNEQFF.

The chain combines TRBV25-1 with TRBJ2-5, with D hard to call. The J call is in doubt because the DNA end fits TRBJ2-7 better. This CDR3 is 12 amino acids long. Per germline, CDR1 MGHDK and CDR2 SYGVNS. CDR3 in DNA: TGTGCCAGCAGTGAATATATCTACGAGCAGTACTTC. It encodes CASSEYIYEQYF.

The sample holds many counts of this clonotype. A much larger clone lies one base from this, so it may be a read error. The chain couples TRBV6-5 to TRBJ2-5; D possibly corresponds to TRBD2 (6 bases). Germline V lookup: CDR1 MNHEY, CDR2 SVGAGI. Trimming removed 4 bases at V and 11 bases at J, with 26 bases between. The CDR3 is 16 residues long. In nucleotides, the CDR3 is TGTGCCAGCAGTTCAGTAACCCGGGAGCCTTCGACTGAGCAGTACTTC. Encoded protein: CASSSVTREPSTEQYF.

This clonotype has a handful of counts. The rearrangement uses TRBV7-9 and TRBJ2-1; D gene uncertain. In germline, CDR1 is SEHNR, CDR2 FQNEAQ (reference sequence). CDR3 length: 14 amino acids. V was shortened by 1 base and J by 3 bases, with 7 bases between the two germline ends. The CDR3 DNA reads TGTGCCAGCAGCTTAGACCATAACTACAATGAGCAGTTCTTC. This codes for CASSLDHNYNEQFF.

This clonotype was found once. This chain links TRBV9 with TRBJ2-3; 16 bases agree with TRBD2. V trimming: 1 base; J trimming: 6 bases; junction bases outside the gene matches: 8. The germline gives CDR1 SGDLS, CDR2 YYNGEE. This CDR3 spans 18 amino acids. The CDR3 is CASSVSGTSGGASDTQYF. DNA of the CDR3: TGTGCCAGCAGCGTATCCGGGACTAGCGGGGGGGCATCGGATACGCAGTATTTT.

V usage is TRBV20-1 and J usage is TRBJ1-6; D is undetermined. The CDR3 runs to 12 residues. CDR1 is DFQATT and CDR2 is SNEGSKA in the germline V gene (reference sequence). V was pared by 6 bases and J by 7 bases, with 10 bases between. In nucleotides, the CDR3 is TGCAGTGCCCGATACGGGAATTCACCCCTCCACTTT. Protein: CSARYGNSPLHF.

This rearrangement joins TRBV19 to TRBJ2-1, with D possibly being TRBD2 (6 bases). The germline gives CDR1 LNHDA, CDR2 SQIVND (reference sequence). The CDR3 contains 14 residues. Trimming removed 5 bases at V and 6 bases at J, with 14 bases between. CDR3: CASSPRSGFNEQFF. Here the CDR3 DNA reads TGTGCCAGTAGTCCACGTAGCGGTTTCAATGAGCAGTTCTTC.

This chain uses TRBV28 with TRBJ1-2; D gene ambiguous. This CDR3 region has 12 residues. V was pared by 8 bases and J by 3 bases, with 10 bases between. From germline, CDR1 is MDHEN and CDR2 SYDVKM. This chain's CDR3 is CASSTGYYGYTF. Here the CDR3 DNA reads TGTGCCAGCTCCACGGGTTACTATGGCTACACCTTC.

The chain is built from TRBV18 and TRBJ2-7; 13 nucleotides match TRBD2. Trimming at V came to 1 base and at J to 5 bases, leaving 8 bases not matched to a gene. Germline values: CDR1 KGHSH, CDR2 LQKENI. CDR3 length: 17 amino acids. CDR3 coding DNA: TGTGCCAGCTCACCACTGGGACTAGCGGGACGCCCTGACGAGCAGTACTTC. This sequence encodes CASSPLGLAGRPDEQYF.

This clonotype was detected ten times or more. This chain connects TRBV6-6 to TRBJ1-1; TRBD1 matches at 7 bases. This CDR3 is built from 13 residues. CDR1 is MNHNY, CDR2 SVGAGI, per germline (reference sequence). Trimming at V came to 8 bases and at J to 5 bases, leaving 8 bases not matched to a gene. The chain's CDR3 is CASLGQGGTEAFF. The CDR3 DNA reads as TGTGCCAGCCTTGGGCAGGGGGGAACTGAAGCTTTCTTT.

The chain recombines TRBV4-2 with TRBJ2-3; a weak D match, TRBD2 (5 bases). V gave up 0 bases and J gave up 10 bases, with 14 bases separating them. The CDR3 totals 14 residues. Germline V gene sequence: CDR1 LGHNA, CDR2 YNFKEQ. Here the CDR3 reads CASSQEGSVSAQYF. DNA of the CDR3: TGTGCCAGCAGCCAAGAGGGGTCGGTTAGCGCGCAGTATTTT.

This rearrangement joins TRBV12-3 or TRBV12-4 to TRBJ1-1; 11 bases align to TRBD1. The CDR3 length is 16 residues. V shed 6 bases, J shed 4 bases, and the junction held 10 bases outside the gene matches. In DNA, the CDR3 is TGTGCCAGCAGCCCAGGACAGGGGGCGGGTATCACTGAAGCTTTCTTT. It yields the protein CASSPGQGAGITEAFF.

Points on this clonotype: This sequence may be a read error, since a much larger clone differs from it by one base. The chain has TRBV6-6 and TRBJ2-7; unclear D gene. The CDR3 contains 16 residues. V dropped 0 bases and J dropped 5 bases, with 17 bases sitting between them. Germline V gene lookup returns CDR1 MNHNY and CDR2 SVGAGI (reference sequence). CDR3 protein: CASSYSFQVPPDEQYF. The CDR3 DNA sequence: TGTGCCAGCAGTTACTCGTTCCAGGTTCCTCCCGACGAGCAGTACTTC.

This clonotype was picked up a small number of times. The chain recombines TRBV20-1 with TRBJ2-7, with D perhaps matching TRBD1 (6 bases). The germline V gene encodes CDR1 DFQATT and CDR2 SNEGSKA (reference sequence). Trimming shortened V by 0 bases and J by 3 bases, and 12 bases separated the two germline ends. There are 14 residues in the CDR3. CDR3 loop: CSARDEQGVYEQYF. CDR3 DNA: TGCAGTGCTAGAGATGAACAGGGAGTCTACGAGCAGTACTTC.

This clonotype was recorded only once. The V and J genes are TRBV11-2 and TRBJ1-4, with D hard to call. The CDR3 is 14 residues long. Germline CDR1 and CDR2: SGHAT and FQNNGV. Trimming took 6 bases from V and 7 from J, leaving 15 bases between them. CDR3 protein: CASSPGTGSEKLFF. The CDR3 DNA sequence: TGTGCCAGCAGTCCAGGAACTGGTAGTGAAAAACTGTTTTTT.

This rearrangement joins TRBV7-2 to TRBJ2-1; maybe TRBD1 (6 bases). Judging by the DNA end, TRBJ2-7 fits better; the J call may be wrong. The CDR3 loop spans 15 amino acids. CDR1 SGHTA and CDR2 FQGNSA come from the germline V gene. The CDR3 region is CASSLATGSYNEQYF. CDR3 in DNA: TGTGCCAGCAGCTTAGCCACAGGGTCCTACAATGAGCAGTACTTC.

The rearrangement joins TRBV9 to TRBJ2-1; tentatively, D is TRBD2 (5 bases). Deletions cut 0 bases from V and 6 bases from J, with 16 bases between. There are 16 residues in the CDR3. Germline CDR1 reads SGDLS; CDR2 reads YYNGEE. The chain's CDR3 is CASSVGTGLSPNEQFF. DNA for the CDR3: TGTGCCAGCAGCGTAGGGACCGGACTGTCACCCAATGAGCAGTTCTTC.

The J gene is TRBJ1-2, the V gene TRBV5-1; D gene unclear. Trimming left V 4 bases short and J 7 bases short, with 14 bases between. Germline loops: CDR1 SGHRS, CDR2 YFSETQ. The CDR3 contains 13 residues. The CDR3 spells CASSRESRRGYTF. CDR3 nucleotides: TGCGCCAGCAGCCGAGAATCTAGGCGTGGCTACACCTTC. The full variable domain, rest sourced from reference TRBV5-1 and TRBJ1-2, is KAGVTQTPRYLIKTRGQQVTLSCSPISGHRSVSWYQQTPGQGLQFLFEYFSETQRNKGNFPGRFSGRQFSNSRSEMNVSTLELGDSALYLCASSRESRRGYTFGSGTRLTVV.

This clonotype has just a few counts. V is TRBV4-2 and J is TRBJ2-5; a weak D match, TRBD1 (6 bases). Germline loops: CDR1 LGHNA, CDR2 YNFKEQ. There are 15 residues in the CDR3. Trimming left V 0 bases short and J 4 bases short, with 12 bases between. The CDR3 bases are TGTGCCAGCAGCCAAGATGTGGGGGCCCTAGAGACCCAGTACTTC. As protein: CASSQDVGALETQYF.

This clonotype was counted only a few times. The chain links TRBV20-1 to TRBJ2-3; no clear D. The CDR3 is 14 residues long. Germline V CDR1 and CDR2: DFQATT, SNEGSKA (reference sequence). CDR3 sequence: CSAPMNVGSDTQYF. DNA for the CDR3: TGCAGCGCGCCAATGAACGTGGGTTCAGATACGCAGTATTTT.

This rearrangement joins TRBV6-5 to TRBJ2-1, with 8 bases identical to TRBD2. Per germline, CDR1 MNHEY and CDR2 SVGAGI. V shed 10 bases and J 1 base; nucleotides not matched to a gene: 3. The length of the CDR3 is 13 residues. CDR3: CATREGSYNEQFF. CDR3 sequence (DNA): TGTGCCACCCGGGAGGGTTCCTACAATGAGCAGTTCTTC.

The chain recombines TRBV7-9 with TRBJ1-1; 10 positions match TRBD1. The CDR3 length is 16 residues. In germline, CDR1 is SEHNR, CDR2 FQNEAQ (reference sequence). V lost 5 bases and J lost 0; bases outside the gene matches: 6. Written as DNA, the CDR3 is TGTGCCAGCAGCCTAGGGGACAGGGGCATGAACACTGAAGCTTTCTTT. Translation: CASSLGDRGMNTEAFF. Full variable domain (missing parts from reference TRBV7-9 and TRBJ1-1): DTGVSQNPRHKITKRGQNVTFRCDPISEHNRLYWYRQTLGQGPEFLTYFQNEAQLEKSRLLSDRFSAERPKGSFSTLEIQRTEQGDSAMYLCASSLGDRGMNTEAFFGQGTRLTVV.

In its sample, this clonotype was seen a few times. The rearrangement uses TRBV20-1 and TRBJ2-1; 13 positions agree with TRBD2. The CDR3 loop spans 15 amino acids. Germline CDR1 is DFQATT and CDR2 is SNEGSKA (reference sequence). The V gene end was trimmed by 6 bases and the J gene end by 0 bases; junction bases not matched to a gene: 2. CDR3 nucleotide sequence: TGCAGTGCGCGACTAGCGGGAGGCTCCTACAATGAGCAGTTCTTC. Translation gives CSARLAGGSYNEQFF.

This clonotype was seen at least ten times. The rearrangement uses TRBV27 and TRBJ2-3, with 10 bases lining up with TRBD2. Trimming took 0 bases from V and 7 from J; bases not matched to a gene: 10. Germline-derived CDR1 and CDR2 are MNHEY and SMNVEV (reference sequence). This CDR3 contains 17 residues. CDR3 sequence (DNA): TGTGCCAGCAGTTTATCGAGGACTAGCGGAACCAAAAATACGCAGTATTTT. Residues: CASSLSRTSGTKNTQYF.

The chain combines TRBV20-1 with TRBJ1-1; a weak D match, TRBD1 (5 bases). V lost 2 bases, J lost 2 bases, and 12 bases lay in between. The CDR3 is 14 residues long. The germline V gene encodes CDR1 DFQATT and CDR2 SNEGSKA (reference sequence). The CDR3 here is CSARPRGGNTEAFF. As DNA, the CDR3 is TGCAGTGCTAGACCCCGGGGGGGAAACACTGAAGCTTTCTTT.

The genes are TRBV6-2 or TRBV6-3 and TRBJ2-1, with D possibly matching TRBD1 (5 bases). Germline V gene sequence: CDR1 MNHEY, CDR2 SVGEGT. The V gene lost 6 bases and the J gene lost 5 bases, with 17 bases spanning the gap. The CDR3 extends over 15 amino acids. This CDR3 reads CASSPQGAGNNEQFF. In DNA, the CDR3 is TGTGCCAGCAGCCCCCAGGGCGCCGGTAACAATGAGCAGTTCTTC.